The next 13 T cell receptor beta chains were all read from a single sample in a study of blood T cell repertoires in COVID-19. Generated by immunoSEQ multiplex PCR, the TCRdb table keeps only in-frame clones and is missing some. The sample yields around 160,000 clones, around four fifths seen once. The sample comprised peripheral blood. The receptors come from a woman aged 80 or over with acute or convalescent COVID-19.

The chain carries TRBV7-6 and TRBJ2-1; no reliable D call. The V and J ends lost 4 bases and 9 bases respectively, with 13 bases between them. This CDR3 has 13 amino acids. The germline gives CDR1 SGHVS, CDR2 FNYEAQ. CDR3 residues: CASSSPTLGEQFF. Here the CDR3 DNA reads TGTGCCAGCAGCTCGCCTACCCTCGGTGAGCAGTTCTTC.

The rearrangement links TRBV19 to TRBJ2-3, with 8 bases identical to TRBD1. V dropped 4 bases and J dropped 4; count of bases not matched to a gene: 7. Germline V gene lookup returns CDR1 LNHDA and CDR2 SQIVND (reference sequence). The CDR3 has 15 residues. CDR3 DNA sequence: TGTGCCAGTAGTACGGACAGGGTGAGCGCAGATACGCAGTATTTT. This encodes CASSTDRVSADTQYF.

This chain's CDR3 is CASSQDITAPNAFF. The CDR3 DNA reads TGTGCCAGCAGCCAAGATATAACAGCCCCTAACGCTTTCTTT. The chain joins TRBV4-2 to TRBJ1-1, with D hard to call. The CDR3 consists of 14 residues. Germline lookup yields CDR1 LGHNA and CDR2 YNFKEQ. V was clipped by 0 bases and J by 11 bases, with 16 bases between them.

V is TRBV7-8 and J is TRBJ1-2, with 7 bases identical to TRBD1. This CDR3 is 15 amino acids long. Germline values: CDR1 SGHVS, CDR2 FQNEAQ. V shed 0 bases, J shed 4 bases, and the junction held 5 bases outside the gene matches. This chain's CDR3 is CASSLARTGIYGYTF. CDR3 DNA sequence: TGTGCCAGCAGCTTAGCGCGGACAGGCATCTATGGCTACACCTTC.

The chain has TRBV29-1 and TRBJ1-1; a possible D gene is TRBD1 (6 bases). CDR3 size: 13 residues. Germline lookup yields CDR1 SQVTM and CDR2 ANQGSEA. The V and J ends lost 7 bases and 2 bases respectively, with 14 bases between them. The CDR3, as DNA: TGCAGCGCTAAAACAGGGACAAACACTGAAGCTTTCTTT. Encoded protein: CSAKTGTNTEAFF.

This clone has just one count. This chain links TRBV21-1 with TRBJ1-2; TRBD1 is the table's D call, not checked against the DNA. TRBV21-1 is listed as a pseudogene. The length of the CDR3 is 14 residues. CDR3 loop: CASSKGGRNYGYTF. As DNA, the CDR3 is TGTGCCAGCAGCAAAGGGGGCAGAAACTATGGCTACACCTTC.

The chain couples TRBV18 to TRBJ1-3; 9 bases fit TRBD1. The ends lost 2 bases at V and 3 bases at J; junction bases unmatched: 2. This CDR3 is built from 15 residues. Germline CDR1 reads KGHSH; CDR2 reads LQKENI. The CDR3, as DNA: TGTGCCAGCTCACCAACGGGACAGGGTGGAAACACCATATATTTT. It yields the protein CASSPTGQGGNTIYF. Combining the CDR3 with reference TRBV18 and TRBJ1-3 gives the whole variable domain NAGVMQNPRHLVRRRGQEARLRCSPMKGHSHVYWYRQLPEEGLKFMVYLQKENIIDESGMPKERFSAEFPKEGPSILRIQQVVRGDSAAYFCASSPTGQGGNTIYFGEGSWLTVV.

The chain recombines TRBV3-1 (or the pseudogene TRBV3-2) with TRBJ1-3; D is possibly TRBD1 (5 bases). V was clipped by 5 bases and J by 0 bases, with 17 bases between them. Germline CDR1 reads LGHDT; CDR2 reads YNNKEL (reference sequence). The CDR3 consists of 17 residues. CDR3: CASSFLDYRSSGNTIYF. The CDR3 DNA follows: TGTGCCAGCAGCTTTTTGGACTACAGGAGCTCTGGAAACACCATATATTTT.

The chain carries TRBV7-2 and TRBJ1-4; D is unclear. This CDR3 contains 14 residues. The germline CDR1 and CDR2 sequences are SGHTA and FQGNSA. Trimming pared 1 base from V and 8 bases from J, leaving 11 bases between. CDR3 DNA sequence: TGTGCCAGCAGCTTAGGGAGCTTAGAGGAAAAACTGTTTTTT. Amino acids: CASSLGSLEEKLFF.

This clone has at least ten counts. This sequence joins TRBV5-6 and TRBJ1-1; no definite D call. Trimming removed 5 bases at V and 12 bases at J, with 20 bases between. CDR1 is SGHDT and CDR2 is YYEEEE in the germline V gene. The CDR3 is 13 amino acids. The CDR3 DNA reads as TGTGCCAGCAGTAAGGTCGGGCCCCCGGGGTCTTTCTTT. It is translated as CASSKVGPPGSFF.

This clone was observed once. V is TRBV28 and J is TRBJ2-7, with TRBD2 as a possible D gene (5 bases). Germline loops: CDR1 MDHEN, CDR2 SYDVKM. CDR3 size: 12 residues. V lost 3 bases and J lost 4, with 7 bases in between. This CDR3 is CASSFGEYEQYF. The CDR3 nucleotides read TGTGCCAGCAGTTTCGGGGAGTACGAGCAGTACTTC.

The chain carries TRBV7-6 and TRBJ1-5; D gene ambiguous. V lost 5 bases and J 0 bases, leaving 8 bases between the germline ends. The CDR3 runs to 14 residues. Per the germline V gene, CDR1 is SGHVS and CDR2 is FNYEAQ. CDR3 sequence reads: CASSKQFSNQPQHF. In DNA form, the CDR3 reads TGTGCCAGCAGCAAACAGTTTAGCAATCAGCCCCAGCATTTT.

The genes are TRBV7-6 and TRBJ2-6; tentatively, D is TRBD2 (5 bases). The length of the CDR3 is 18 residues. V lost 0 bases and J 0 bases, leaving 12 bases between the germline ends. The germline gives CDR1 SGHVS, CDR2 FNYEAQ. CDR3 residues: CASSLALSAGSGANVLTF. CDR3 nucleotide sequence: TGTGCCAGCAGCTTAGCCCTTAGCGCCGGCTCTGGGGCCAACGTCCTGACTTTC.